Detailed here is one TCR beta chain. Its antigen is unknown. Losses at the gene ends were 2 bases for V and 3 bases for J; bases not matched to a gene: 1. Per the germline V gene, CDR1 is WNHNN and CDR2 is SYGVQD (reference sequence). This CDR3 has 14 residues. Produced via immunoSEQ multiplex PCR; TCRdb's table is partial and in-frame only. Among 1.5 million to 2.5 million clones listed, about 95% were seen once. CD8 cells classed as naive were CD45RO-negative and positively selected for CCR7, excluding terminally differentiated effector memory CD45RA+ cells. This specimen belongs to a study of shared clonotypes between healthy human individuals. Study-level results: Naive subsets generally had larger estimated richness than memory subsets. Compared with clonotypes that all four donors shared, non-shared clonotypes had lower generation probabilities.

This chain joins TRBV10-1 and TRBJ2-3; 8 nucleotides match TRBD1. The specimen sequenced was naive CD8+ T cells sorted from blood. This sequence was found in a man aged 18 to 30 in good health. The CDR3 bases are TGCGCCAGCAGTGAGACAGGGGGGACAGATACGCAGTATTTT. It specifies CASSETGGTDTQYF.